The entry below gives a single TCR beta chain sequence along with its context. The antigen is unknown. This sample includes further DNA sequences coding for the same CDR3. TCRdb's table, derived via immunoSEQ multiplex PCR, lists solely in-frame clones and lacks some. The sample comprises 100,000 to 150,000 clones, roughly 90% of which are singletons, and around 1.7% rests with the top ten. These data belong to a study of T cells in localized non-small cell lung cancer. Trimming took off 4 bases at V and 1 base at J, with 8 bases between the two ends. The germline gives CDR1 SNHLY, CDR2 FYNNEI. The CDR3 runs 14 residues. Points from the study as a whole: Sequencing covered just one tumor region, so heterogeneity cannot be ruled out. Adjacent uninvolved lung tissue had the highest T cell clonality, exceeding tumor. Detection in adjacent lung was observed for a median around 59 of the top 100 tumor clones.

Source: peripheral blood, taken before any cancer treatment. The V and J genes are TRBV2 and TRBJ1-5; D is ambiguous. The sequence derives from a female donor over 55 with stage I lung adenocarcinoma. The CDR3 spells CASSGRGSNQPQHF. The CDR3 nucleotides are TGTGCCAGCAGTGGGAGAGGGAGCAATCAGCCCCAGCATTTT. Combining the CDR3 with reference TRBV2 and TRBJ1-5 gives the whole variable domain EPEVTQTPSHQVTQMGQEVILRCVPISNHLYFYWYRQILGQKVEFLVSFYNNEISEKSEIFDDQFSVERPDGSNFTLKIRSTKLEDSAMYFCASSGRGSNQPQHFGDGTRLSIL.